A single sample is the source of the 31 T cell receptor beta chains below, sequenced in a study of vaccination effects on CD4 cells after COVID-19. With 10 to 11 days of culture completed, CD4+ T cells were isolated. The protocol was immunoSEQ multiplex PCR, while the TCRdb copy is restricted to in-frame clones and leaves out a portion. This repertoire shows some 40,000 clones, roughly 74% found once; its top ten account for 3%. These TCRs are of unknown antigen specificity. The specimen was CD4+ T cells from PBMCs cultured without peptide, collected before COVID-19 vaccination. The receptors were gathered from a human donor who received a COVID-19 vaccine.

V and J are TRBV15 and TRBJ1-2; D not resolved. The length of the CDR3 is 16 residues. CDR1 and CDR2 (germline): LNHNV, YYDKDF (reference sequence). V lost 0 bases, J lost 7 bases, and 18 bases lay in between. The CDR3 DNA reads TGTGCCACCAGCAGAGATGAGGACGGTTTACGGCGTGGCTACACCTTC. Residues: CATSRDEDGLRRGYTF.

This clone turned up a few times. The chain combines TRBV7-2 with TRBJ1-3; D might be TRBD1 (6 bases). The germline V and J ends were trimmed by 1 base and 4 bases, with 11 bases remaining between them. Germline CDR1 reads SGHTA; CDR2 reads FQGNSA. This CDR3 spans 15 amino acids. For the CDR3, the DNA is TGTGCCAGCAGCTTAGGCCGGGGGCACGGAAACACCATATATTTT. Translating gives CASSLGRGHGNTIYF.

The V and J genes are TRBV19 and TRBJ1-4; D remains ambiguous. The CDR3 spans 15 residues. In germline, CDR1 is LNHDA, CDR2 SQIVND (reference sequence). The germline V and J ends were trimmed by 5 bases and 2 bases, with 12 bases remaining between them. The CDR3 loop is CASSSRGRTNEKLFF. CDR3 coding DNA: TGTGCCAGTAGTTCCCGTGGAAGGACTAATGAAAAACTGTTTTTT.

This chain links TRBV2 with TRBJ2-7; 8 nucleotides line up with TRBD1. From germline, CDR1 is SNHLY and CDR2 FYNNEI. The CDR3 runs 12 residues. V lost 7 bases and J lost 3; bases outside the gene matches: 2. The CDR3 loop reads CASTTGGYEQYF. CDR3 DNA sequence: TGTGCCAGCACTACAGGGGGCTACGAGCAGTACTTC.

J is TRBJ1-6 and V is TRBV2; D unclear. The V and J ends lost 6 bases and 11 bases respectively, with 14 bases between them. Germline assignment: CDR1 SNHLY and CDR2 FYNNEI. The length of the CDR3 is 13 residues. The CDR3 DNA reads TGTGCCAGCAGCACAACAGTGTTAACACCCCTCCACTTT. This codes for CASSTTVLTPLHF.

The chain employs TRBV5-8 and TRBJ2-3, with D hard to call. From germline, CDR1 is SGHTS and CDR2 YDEGEE. V was pared by 0 bases and J by 9 bases, with 11 bases between. The CDR3 sequence is 13 residues long. The CDR3 coding sequence is TGTGCCAGCAGCTTGGGGCTATCCGGAACGCAGTATTTT. It is translated as CASSLGLSGTQYF.

This clone was detected a few times. This chain uses TRBV4-2 with TRBJ2-3, with D possibly being TRBD2 (6 bases). This CDR3 is built from 16 residues. V was pared by 0 bases and J by 2 bases, with 12 bases between. The germline gives CDR1 LGHNA, CDR2 YNFKEQ. DNA of the CDR3: TGTGCCAGCAGCCAAGAGGGAGGCAGGAACACAGATACGCAGTATTTT. Translated, it gives CASSQEGGRNTDTQYF.

V is TRBV5-4 and J is TRBJ2-2; no clear D. The CDR3 sequence is 13 residues long. Germline lookup yields CDR1 SGHNT and CDR2 YYREEE (reference sequence). Trimming removed 4 bases from V and 6 bases from J, with 10 bases in between. The CDR3 reads CASSTPGAGELFF. CDR3 in DNA: TGTGCCAGCAGCACCCCCGGCGCCGGGGAGCTGTTTTTT.

The chain employs TRBV2 and TRBJ2-1, with TRBD2 matching 12 bases. CDR3 length: 19 residues. CDR1 is SNHLY and CDR2 is FYNNEI in the germline V gene. The V gene end was trimmed by 2 bases and the J gene end by 6 bases; junction bases not matched to a gene: 14. CDR3 nucleotides: TGTGCCAGCAGTGAATATGAGCTAGCGGGAGGGCCGGCAGGCAATGAGCAGTTCTTC. It codes for CASSEYELAGGPAGNEQFF.

The rearrangement joins TRBV19 to TRBJ1-2, with TRBD1 matching over 9 bases. This CDR3 spans 15 amino acids. Germline V CDR1 and CDR2: LNHDA, SQIVND (reference sequence). V lost 5 bases to trimming and J lost 7 bases; unmatched junction nucleotides: 11. CDR3 sequence: CASSLMDRGGGGYTF. CDR3 DNA: TGTGCCAGTAGTTTGATGGACAGGGGTGGCGGTGGCTACACCTTC.

The rearrangement uses TRBV6-5 and TRBJ2-3, with 7 bases that match TRBD2. Germline CDR1 MNHEY, CDR2 SVGAGI. The CDR3 consists of 15 residues. The V gene end was trimmed by 1 base and the J gene end by 2 bases; junction bases not matched to a gene: 3. The CDR3 loop reads CASSYLAGYTDTQYF. The CDR3 bases are TGTGCCAGCAGTTACTTAGCGGGCTACACAGATACGCAGTATTTT.

This chain joins TRBV2 and TRBJ1-1; D remains unclear. Germline lookup yields CDR1 SNHLY and CDR2 FYNNEI. V dropped 8 bases and J dropped 0 bases, with 16 bases sitting between them. CDR3 length: 15 residues. CDR3 protein: CASLARGWMNTEAFF. The CDR3 nucleotides are TGTGCCAGCCTGGCTCGAGGGTGGATGAACACTGAAGCTTTCTTT.

This clone was seen a single time. This rearrangement joins TRBV19 to TRBJ2-2; TRBD1 or TRBD2 may be the D gene (5 bases each). The CDR3 contains 14 residues. The V and J ends lost 9 bases and 6 bases respectively, with 17 bases between them. CDR1 LNHDA and CDR2 SQIVND come from the germline V gene (reference sequence). The CDR3 DNA sequence: TGTGCCAGCCGCCCCGCCGGGGCGGCCGGGGAGCTGTTTTTT. This encodes CASRPAGAAGELFF.

This clone was recorded once. This chain connects TRBV27 to TRBJ2-2; no reliable D call. Deletions cut 7 bases from V and 0 bases from J, with 12 bases between. The germline V gene encodes CDR1 MNHEY and CDR2 SMNVEV (reference sequence). The CDR3 contains 15 residues. CDR3 sequence reads: CASMIRQANTGELFF. The CDR3 DNA reads as TGTGCCAGCATGATACGGCAGGCGAACACCGGGGAGCTGTTTTTT.

This chain links TRBV7-9 with TRBJ1-3; 7 nucleotides align to TRBD1. The J segment lost 0 bases and the V segment lost 5 bases, leaving 1 base of the junction unmatched. Germline V lookup: CDR1 SEHNR, CDR2 FQNEAQ (reference sequence). This CDR3 has 14 residues. The CDR3 sequence: CASSRDSSGNTIYF. The DNA of the CDR3 is TGTGCCAGCAGCCGGGACAGCTCTGGAAACACCATATATTTT.

V gene TRBV9 combines with J gene TRBJ2-2; D remains unclear. Trimming removed 0 bases from V and 1 base from J, with 10 bases in between. The CDR3 has 16 amino acids. Germline V gene lookup returns CDR1 SGDLS and CDR2 YYNGEE. CDR3 sequence reads: CASSVAAVLNTGELFF. CDR3 DNA: TGTGCCAGCAGCGTAGCGGCAGTCCTGAACACCGGGGAGCTGTTTTTT.

V gene TRBV11-2 combines with J gene TRBJ2-3; D is unresolved. This CDR3 has 15 residues. CDR1 is SGHAT and CDR2 is FQNNGV in the germline V gene. Trimming left V 4 bases short and J 2 bases short, with 13 bases between. As DNA, the CDR3 is TGTGCCAGCAGCTCCCAGGTTCTGAACACAGATACGCAGTATTTT. This translates into CASSSQVLNTDTQYF.

J is TRBJ1-6 and V is TRBV13; 10 bases map to TRBD1. There are 14 residues in the CDR3. The ends lost 5 bases at V and 13 bases at J; junction bases unmatched: 8. Per the germline V gene, CDR1 is PRHDT and CDR2 is FYEKMQ (reference sequence). The CDR3 region is CASSTGTGEYPLHF. For the CDR3, the DNA is TGTGCCAGCAGCACCGGGACAGGGGAGTATCCCCTCCACTTT.

The chain is built from TRBV7-8 and TRBJ2-5; D is ambiguous. The CDR3 sequence is 13 residues long. V dropped 1 base and J dropped 2 bases, with 5 bases sitting between them. Per the germline V gene, CDR1 is SGHVS and CDR2 is FQNEAQ. The CDR3 DNA sequence: TGTGCCAGCAGCTTAGGCCAGCAAGAGACCCAGTACTTC. This encodes CASSLGQQETQYF.

This chain uses TRBV6-6 with TRBJ2-1; D perhaps matches TRBD1 (6 bases). V lost 0 bases to trimming and J lost 6 bases, with 9 bases between them. CDR1 MNHNY and CDR2 SVGAGI come from the germline V gene (reference sequence). CDR3 length: 14 amino acids. The CDR3 sequence is CASSYSGTPNEQFF. The CDR3, as DNA: TGTGCCAGCAGTTACTCGGGGACACCCAATGAGCAGTTCTTC.

The V call is TRBV2, the J call TRBJ2-1; D possibly uses TRBD1 or TRBD2 (6 bases each). This CDR3 is 16 amino acids long. CDR1 is SNHLY, CDR2 FYNNEI, per germline. V was shortened by 5 bases and J by 9 bases, with 23 bases between the two germline ends. The CDR3: CASSFRIGGKRVEQFF. The CDR3 bases are TGTGCCAGCAGTTTTCGAATAGGGGGGAAACGTGTTGAGCAGTTCTTC.

This clone is deemed medium-sized. This chain links TRBV24-1 with TRBJ2-5, with D perhaps TRBD1 or TRBD2 (7 bases each). Germline CDR1 reads KGHDR; CDR2 reads SFDVKD. The germline V and J ends were trimmed by 6 bases and 3 bases, with 10 bases remaining between them. The CDR3 is made up of 13 amino acids. This CDR3 reads CATSQGGKETQYF. CDR3 bases: TGTGCCACCAGTCAGGGGGGGAAAGAGACCCAGTACTTC.

This clone came up a few times. The rearrangement uses TRBV2 and TRBJ1-1, with 7 bases identical to TRBD1. This CDR3 has 14 residues. Trimming at V came to 1 base and at J to 1 base, leaving 0 bases not matched to a gene. Germline CDR1 SNHLY, CDR2 FYNNEI. In DNA, the CDR3 is TGTGCCAGCAGTGAAGAGGGGGCGAACACTGAAGCTTTCTTT. Encoded protein: CASSEEGANTEAFF.

The V call is TRBV9, the J call TRBJ2-1; TRBD1 matches 9 bases. With V trimmed by 3 bases and J by 3 bases, 4 bases remained unmatched. This CDR3 comprises 15 residues. Germline V gives CDR1 SGDLS, CDR2 YYNGEE. The CDR3 is CASSATGGSYNEQFF. The CDR3, as DNA: TGTGCCAGCAGCGCGACAGGGGGGAGCTACAATGAGCAGTTCTTC.

This rearrangement joins TRBV12-3 or TRBV12-4 to TRBJ1-5; D is unclear. There are 12 residues in the CDR3. V was pared by 0 bases and J by 6 bases, with 3 bases between. CDR3 in DNA: TGTGCCAGCAGTTTAGCCATTCAGCCCCAGCATTTT. The encoded protein is CASSLAIQPQHF.

This rearrangement joins TRBV5-4 to TRBJ1-2; 9 bases fit TRBD1. Per germline, CDR1 SGHNT and CDR2 YYREEE (reference sequence). The length of the CDR3 is 13 residues. Losses at the gene ends were 4 bases for V and 8 bases for J; bases not matched to a gene: 6. Here the CDR3 reads CASSLQGAGGYTF. For the CDR3, the DNA is TGTGCCAGCAGCCTACAGGGGGCGGGAGGCTACACCTTC.

This clone was counted once. The CDR3 is CAWKQILANYGYTF. The CDR3 DNA reads TGTGCCTGGAAACAGATATTAGCTAACTATGGCTACACCTTC. The chain carries TRBV30 and TRBJ1-2; no definite D call. The CDR3 is 14 amino acids. Germline-derived CDR1 and CDR2 are GTSNPN and SVGIG (reference sequence). The V gene lost 4 bases and the J gene lost 0 bases, with 12 bases spanning the gap.

The CDR3 DNA reads as TGTGCCAGCAGCCCAGCCCCTGGGGCCAACGTCCTGACTTTC. It is translated as CASSPAPGANVLTF. The chain joins TRBV7-2 to TRBJ2-6; D is uncertain. With 5 bases removed from V and 2 bases from J, the gap between germline ends came to 7 bases. Germline V lookup: CDR1 SGHTA, CDR2 FQGNSA. This CDR3 region has 14 residues. Filled out from reference TRBV7-2 and TRBJ2-6, the complete variable domain reads GAGVSQSPSNKVTEKGKDVELRCDPISGHTALYWYRQSLGQGLEFLIYFQGNSAPDKSGLPSDRFSAERTGGSVSTLTIQRTQQEDSAVYLCASSPAPGANVLTFGAGSRLTVL.

This chain uses TRBV6-1 with TRBJ1-2; tentatively, D is TRBD1 (6 bases). The CDR3 consists of 17 residues. Trimming cost V 1 base and J 4 bases, with 19 bases left between them. Germline CDR1 is MNHNS and CDR2 is SASEGT. The CDR3 sequence: CASSEGGTGKGGYGYTF. CDR3 coding DNA: TGTGCCAGCAGTGAAGGGGGCACCGGGAAGGGGGGCTATGGCTACACCTTC.

The CDR3 bases are TGTGCCAGCAGGCGGGGGGCCGGGGAGCTGTTTTTT. The encoded protein is CASRRGAGELFF. The chain employs TRBV3-1 (or the pseudogene TRBV3-2) and TRBJ2-2, with 8 nucleotides matching TRBD2. The CDR3 is 12 amino acids. Trimming took 6 bases from V and 6 from J; bases not matched to a gene: 0. The V gene's germline CDR1 is LGHDT and CDR2 YNNKEL (reference sequence).

The chain joins TRBV7-2 to TRBJ2-4; 15 nucleotides agree with TRBD2. Trimming removed 3 bases from V and 1 base from J; junction bases left unmatched: 7. Germline loops: CDR1 SGHTA, CDR2 FQGNSA. The CDR3 has 19 amino acids. CDR3 in amino acids: CASSLRTSGGAGAKNIQYF. Written as DNA, the CDR3 is TGTGCCAGCAGCTTGAGGACTAGCGGGGGGGCCGGTGCCAAAAACATTCAGTACTTC.